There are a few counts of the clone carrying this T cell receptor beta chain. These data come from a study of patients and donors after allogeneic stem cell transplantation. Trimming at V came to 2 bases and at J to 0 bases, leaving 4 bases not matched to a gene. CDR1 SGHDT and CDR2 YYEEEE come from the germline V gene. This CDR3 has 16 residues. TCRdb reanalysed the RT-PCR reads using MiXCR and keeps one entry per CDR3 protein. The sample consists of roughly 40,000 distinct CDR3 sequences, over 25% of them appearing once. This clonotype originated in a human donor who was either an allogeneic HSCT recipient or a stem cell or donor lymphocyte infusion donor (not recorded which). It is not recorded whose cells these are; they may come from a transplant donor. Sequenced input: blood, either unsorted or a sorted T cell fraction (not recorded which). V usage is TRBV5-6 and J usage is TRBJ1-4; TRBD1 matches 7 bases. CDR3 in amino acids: CASSFSGTATNEKLFF. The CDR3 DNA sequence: TGTGCCAGCAGCTTCTCCGGGACAGCAACTAATGAAAAACTGTTTTTT.